The clone carrying this T cell receptor (beta chain) has a single count. As yet, its antigen is unknown. The sample comes from a study of regulatory T cells in long-lasting Graves disease. Study-wide findings and caveats: Those with persistent disease had in common more public clonotypes (about 3,000) than new patients (approximately 890). With a small sample size, accuracy may have been reduced.

CDR3 regions were amplified by Arm-PCR using iRepertoire HTBI primers to build TCR beta libraries. TCRdb processed the multiplex PCR reads anew with MiXCR; each CDR3 protein has one entry. The sample holds over 500,000 distinct CDR3 sequences, approximately 15% seen once. Time point defined: newly diagnosed GD, antithyroid drugs for less than 3 months. PBMC RNA was the source of the TCR library. CDR3 length: 14 residues. V was clipped by 4 bases and J by 4 bases, with 10 bases between them. Germline loops: CDR1 WSHSY, CDR2 SAAADI. Separately, the same data were catalogued under a study of T cells in Graves' hyperthyroidism and ophthalmopathy. That paper adds: Lactation, pregnancy, other autoimmune disease or uncontrolled infection excluded patients. A set of HTBI primers served as the primers for a first-round RT-PCR of the TCR CDR3.

J is TRBJ2-2 and V is TRBV10-2, with D uncertain. This sample comprised peripheral blood mononuclear cells (PBMCs), obtained at new diagnosis, from a patient treated with antithyroid drugs. This clonotype originated in a woman under 40 with Graves disease. CDR3 protein: CASSVMRATGELFF. CDR3 nucleotide sequence: TGCGCCAGCAGTGTAATGCGAGCCACCGGGGAGCTGTTTTTT.